Below, 24 T cell receptor beta chains from the same sample are listed, as sequenced in a study of blood T cell repertoires in COVID-19 (dated by TCRdb to 2018 to 2021). Libraries were prepared through the immunoSEQ multiplex PCR assay. The source is immuneACCESS, and TCRdb retained only in-frame sequences with V and J called. Part of the clones is not carried over; for the studies checked, unresolved V genes explain less than half of this, and the remainder is unexplained. In all, the sample holds 55,000 to 65,000 clones, and 78% of those were seen once. The top ten constitute about 25% of the sample. The source material was peripheral blood. The origin of the receptors is a human donor in a cohort sampled during active COVID-19.

The chain uses TRBV23-1 and TRBJ2-1; TRBD2 is a possible D gene (5 bases). TRBV23-1 is treated as an ORF (open reading frame) with a function not yet certain. The CDR3 has 16 amino acids. Between the trimmed V and J ends, which lost 0 bases and 0 bases, there was a span of 9 bases. CDR3 in DNA: TGCGCCAGCAGTCAATCCCCGGGGAGCTCCTACAATGAGCAGTTCTTC. This encodes CASSQSPGSSYNEQFF.

The V gene is TRBV19, the J gene TRBJ1-2, with 9 bases lining up with TRBD1. The CDR3 spans 14 residues. With 6 bases clipped from V and 4 bases from J, the junction kept 6 bases outside the gene matches. CDR1 is LNHDA, CDR2 SQIVND, per germline (reference sequence). The CDR3 region is CASSKGQGIYGYTF. In DNA form, the CDR3 reads TGTGCCAGTAGCAAGGGACAGGGAATCTATGGCTACACCTTC.

This chain uses TRBV28 with TRBJ2-7, with D perhaps TRBD2 (6 bases). V was clipped by 11 bases and J by 4 bases, with 12 bases between them. The CDR3 length is 11 residues. The germline V gene encodes CDR1 MDHEN and CDR2 SYDVKM. The CDR3 protein is CALGGLYEQYF. As DNA, the CDR3 is TGTGCCCTGGGGGGTCTTTACGAGCAGTACTTC.

V gene TRBV7-2 combines with J gene TRBJ2-1; possible D gene TRBD2, 6 bases. Germline V CDR1 and CDR2: SGHTA, FQGNSA. The CDR3 length is 16 residues. V lost 5 bases and J lost 2, with 16 bases in between. The CDR3, as DNA: TGTGCCAGCAGCACGTACCTAGCGATTCCCTACAATGAGCAGTTCTTC. This codes for CASSTYLAIPYNEQFF.

This chain joins TRBV5-6 and TRBJ2-3; TRBD2 matches 9 bases. V gave up 4 bases and J gave up 10 bases; unmatched junction bases: 22. The CDR3 runs 18 residues. Per the germline V gene, CDR1 is SGHDT and CDR2 is YYEEEE. This chain's CDR3 is CASSPRWSAGGPTGAQYF. The CDR3 DNA reads as TGTGCCAGCAGCCCTCGCTGGTCGGCGGGAGGGCCCACGGGGGCGCAGTATTTT.

This CDR3 reads CASSLDREYEQYF. The CDR3, as DNA: TGTGCCAGCAGCTTAGACAGGGAATACGAGCAGTACTTC. This chain joins TRBV11-3 and TRBJ2-7; D perhaps matches TRBD1 (5 bases). Germline V gives CDR1 SGHNT, CDR2 YENEEA. The CDR3 runs 13 residues. The V end was cut by 0 bases, the J end by 4 bases, with 7 bases between.

This chain uses TRBV27 with TRBJ2-1; 8 bases map to TRBD1. CDR1 and CDR2 (germline): MNHEY, SMNVEV (reference sequence). This CDR3 region has 15 residues. V gave up 0 bases and J gave up 4 bases; unmatched junction bases: 2. The CDR3 here is CASSLSGTGYNEQFF. The CDR3, as DNA: TGTGCCAGCAGTTTATCGGGGACAGGATACAATGAGCAGTTCTTC.

The DNA of the CDR3 is TGTGCCAGCAGCTTAACGTACGGGGGGGCTACTCTTCTTTACAATGAGCAGTTCTTC. Translated: CASSLTYGGATLLYNEQFF. The chain is built from TRBV7-7 and TRBJ2-1; 8 bases line up with TRBD2. The trim removed 2 bases at V and 4 bases at J, leaving 16 bases unmatched. This CDR3 has 19 residues. Germline V gives CDR1 SSHAT, CDR2 FNYEAQ (reference sequence). The entire variable domain, with the rest obtained from reference TRBV7-7 and TRBJ2-1, is as follows: GAGVSQSPRYKVTKRGQDVTLRCDPISSHATLYWYQQALGQGPEFLTYFNYEAQPDKSGLPSDRFSAERPEGSISTLTIQRTEQRDSAMYRCASSLTYGGATLLYNEQFFGPGTRLTVL.

CDR3 in amino acids: CASSLKNAPRGQGYDHLYGYTF. The CDR3 DNA sequence: TGCGCCAGCAGCTTGAAAAACGCCCCAAGGGGACAGGGCTACGATCATCTCTATGGCTACACCTTC. The chain employs TRBV5-1 and TRBJ1-2; the match to TRBD1 covers 9 bases. V dropped 1 base and J dropped 4; count of bases not matched to a gene: 26. The CDR3 is 22 amino acids. Germline V lookup: CDR1 SGHRS, CDR2 YFSETQ.

This sequence joins TRBV18 and TRBJ1-1, with D possibly TRBD1 on 5 matching bases. The V gene's germline CDR1 is KGHSH and CDR2 LQKENI. The CDR3 runs 16 residues. Trimming removed 2 bases from V and 1 base from J, with 14 bases in between. The CDR3 is CASSPMVIQGNTEAFF. In DNA, the CDR3 is TGTGCCAGCTCACCAATGGTGATCCAGGGGAACACTGAAGCTTTCTTT.

DNA of the CDR3: TGTGCCAGCAGTATCGGGGTTGGGGATACGCAGTATTTT. Translating gives CASSIGVGDTQYF. V gene TRBV2 combines with J gene TRBJ2-3, with a tentative D call TRBD2 (5 bases). The CDR3 totals 13 residues. Germline V CDR1 and CDR2: SNHLY, FYNNEI. The V end was cut by 5 bases, the J end by 6 bases, with 12 bases between.

The rearrangement links TRBV12-3 or TRBV12-4 to TRBJ1-1, with D unresolved. V was cut by 5 bases and J by 6 bases, with 7 bases left in between. This CDR3 comprises 11 residues. CDR3: CASSPRPEAFF. CDR3 DNA: TGTGCCAGCAGTCCGAGGCCTGAAGCTTTCTTT.

The rearrangement uses TRBV2 and TRBJ2-3, with D possibly TRBD2 on 7 matching bases. Looked up from germline, CDR1 is SNHLY and CDR2 is FYNNEI. The CDR3 totals 16 residues. Trimming removed 5 bases from V and 4 bases from J, with 19 bases in between. In DNA, the CDR3 is TGTGCCAGCAGTCCCCGGGGGGCGCGCACTGCAGATACGCAGTATTTT. This encodes CASSPRGARTADTQYF.

The gene calls are TRBV10-3 and TRBJ2-3; D might be TRBD1 (5 bases). There are 13 residues in the CDR3. Germline-derived CDR1 and CDR2 are ENHRY and SYGVKD. The ends were cut back, 3 bases at V and 1 base at J, with 5 bases in the middle. CDR3 coding DNA: TGTGCCATCAGTGACAGGGGCACAGATACGCAGTATTTT. Its translation: CAISDRGTDTQYF.

The J gene is TRBJ2-1, the V gene TRBV7-2; TRBD1 aligns across 8 bases. This CDR3 contains 15 residues. Germline V CDR1 and CDR2: SGHTA, FQGNSA. Losses at the gene ends were 2 bases for V and 1 base for J; bases not matched to a gene: 1. The CDR3 bases are TGTGCCAGCAGCTTAAGACAGGGGTCCTACAATGAGCAGTTCTTC. It yields the protein CASSLRQGSYNEQFF.

The chain joins TRBV6-5 to TRBJ1-5, with D tentatively TRBD1 (6 bases). This CDR3 is 14 amino acids long. Germline values: CDR1 MNHEY, CDR2 SVGAGI. The V gene lost 5 bases and the J gene lost 3 bases, with 11 bases spanning the gap. This CDR3 reads CASSPNRDNQPQHF. CDR3 nucleotides: TGTGCCAGCAGTCCAAACAGGGACAATCAGCCCCAGCATTTT.

This chain uses TRBV3-1 (or the pseudogene TRBV3-2) with TRBJ1-2; 11 bases line up with TRBD1. Looked up from germline, CDR1 is LGHDT and CDR2 is YNNKEL (reference sequence). With V trimmed by 1 base and J by 6 bases, 7 bases remained unmatched. The CDR3 sequence is 16 residues long. CDR3 sequence reads: CASSQARTGGRNGYTF. The DNA for the CDR3 is TGTGCCAGCAGCCAAGCCAGGACAGGGGGCAGAAATGGCTACACCTTC.

The chain uses TRBV11-3 and TRBJ2-7, with 9 bases aligning to TRBD2. In germline, CDR1 is SGHNT, CDR2 YENEEA. This CDR3 comprises 14 residues. The V segment lost 4 bases and the J segment 6 bases; nucleotides outside the gene matches: 7. DNA of the CDR3: TGTGCCAGCAGCTCGGGACTAGCCTCTCTCGAGCAGTACTTC. It translates to CASSSGLASLEQYF.

This clone occurred a few times. The chain has TRBV2 and TRBJ1-2; no clear D gene. CDR1 SNHLY and CDR2 FYNNEI come from the germline V gene. The CDR3 is made up of 14 amino acids. Between the trimmed V and J ends, which lost 7 bases and 3 bases, there was a span of 15 bases. The CDR3 DNA reads TGTGCCAGCACTTACGTATACAGTGACTATGGCTACACCTTC. Protein product: CASTYVYSDYGYTF.

In its sample, this clone is medium-sized. The CDR3 sequence is CASTQGTEAFF. The CDR3 coding sequence is TGTGCCAGCACTCAGGGGACTGAAGCTTTCTTT. The genes are TRBV27 and TRBJ1-1; tentatively, D is TRBD1 (6 bases). The ends were cut back, 7 bases at V and 5 bases at J, with 8 bases in the middle. The CDR3 is made up of 11 amino acids. Germline V lookup: CDR1 MNHEY, CDR2 SMNVEV (reference sequence).

V gene TRBV2 combines with J gene TRBJ1-1, with 11 bases aligning to TRBD1. This CDR3 region has 15 residues. The germline gives CDR1 SNHLY, CDR2 FYNNEI. J lost 0 bases, V lost 6 bases, and 3 bases had no gene match. CDR3 sequence (DNA): TGTGCCAGCAGGGACAGGGGGCGCGTGAACACTGAAGCTTTCTTT. Translating gives CASRDRGRVNTEAFF.

The chain has TRBV19 and TRBJ1-1; a possible D gene is TRBD1 (5 bases). Germline CDR1 is LNHDA and CDR2 is SQIVND (reference sequence). V lost 7 bases and J 6 bases, leaving 21 bases between the germline ends. The length of the CDR3 is 15 residues. The CDR3 protein is CASNKWSPTGAEAFF. CDR3 coding DNA: TGTGCCAGTAATAAATGGAGTCCAACAGGCGCTGAAGCTTTCTTT.

The chain couples TRBV9 to TRBJ2-1; D remains unclear. Trimming took 0 bases from V and 4 from J, leaving 14 bases between them. The V gene's germline CDR1 is SGDLS and CDR2 YYNGEE. The CDR3 has 16 amino acids. The CDR3 DNA is TGTGCCAGCAGCGTAGATATACGGCCGGGTTACAATGAGCAGTTCTTC. Translation gives CASSVDIRPGYNEQFF.

The gene calls are TRBV28 and TRBJ1-3, with a tentative D call TRBD1 (6 bases). V was trimmed by 1 base and J by 4 bases, leaving 11 bases between them. This CDR3 spans 15 amino acids. The germline CDR1 and CDR2 sequences are MDHEN and SYDVKM. The CDR3 protein is CASSLSAGVGNTIYF. The CDR3 coding sequence is TGTGCCAGCAGTTTATCTGCAGGGGTCGGAAACACCATATATTTT.